Listed below are T cell receptor beta chains from one sample, sequenced in a study of T-cell memory formation after mild COVID-19. TCRdb reprocessed the 5' RACE reads via MiXCR and lists one record per CDR3 protein. The repertoire consists of 170,000 or so distinct CDR3 sequences, with over 20% occurring once and the leading ten covering about 21%. Sequencing used PBMCs or a T cell subset sorted from them (not recorded which). The receptor source for this set is an adult woman who had mild COVID-19 (a few samples of this study predate the infection). Cell type and time point are not known. Both conserved end residues are part of each CDR3. The D gene is left open where the match is weak. Clone size appears in some rows only: once, few, many, or a class for an expanded clone.

j_gene,v_gene,d_gene,abundance,CDR3aa,CDR3nt
TRBJ2-2,TRBV4-2,.,few,CASSQVTGANTGELFF,TGTGCCAGCAGCCAAGTGACGGGAGCGAACACCGGGGAGCTGTTTTTT
TRBJ2-1,TRBV20-1,.,few,CSARDFPASSYNEQFF,TGCAGTGCTAGAGATTTTCCAGCGAGCTCCTACAATGAGCAGTTCTTC
TRBJ1-1,TRBV27,.,few,CASSLMGSRATEAFF,TGTGCCAGCAGCCTTATGGGGTCGCGGGCCACTGAAGCTTTCTTT
TRBJ2-3,TRBV9,.,.,CASSVDGSTDTQYF,TGTGCCAGCAGCGTAGACGGGAGCACAGATACGCAGTATTTT
TRBJ1-1,TRBV15,.,few,CATSTEGYEAFF,TGTGCCACCAGCACCGAGGGATATGAAGCTTTCTTT
TRBJ2-1,TRBV12-3/TRBV12-4,.,few,CASSLGSHEQFF,TGTGCCAGCAGTTTGGGTAGCCATGAGCAGTTCTTC
TRBJ2-2,TRBV24-1,TRBD2,.,CATSAGREIGELFF,TGTGCCACCAGTGCGGGGAGGGAAATCGGGGAGCTGTTTTTT
TRBJ2-1,TRBV7-9,.,few,CASSLAPPYNEQFF,TGTGCCAGCAGCTTAGCGCCCCCCTACAATGAGCAGTTCTTC
TRBJ1-1,TRBV5-1,.,few,CASTPPGGPEAFF,TGCGCCAGCACCCCACCGGGGGGACCTGAAGCTTTCTTT
TRBJ1-2,TRBV7-9,.,.,CASRGDGGYTF,TGTGCCAGCAGGGGGGATGGAGGCTACACCTTC
TRBJ2-7,TRBV5-6,TRBD1,.,CASSFAWDRGYEQYF,TGTGCCAGCAGTTTCGCCTGGGACAGGGGTTACGAGCAGTACTTC
TRBJ1-3,TRBV19,.,.,CASSLTPLSTSSGNTIYF,TGTGCCAGTAGCCTTACGCCTCTGTCCACGAGCTCTGGAAACACCATATATTTT
TRBJ2-1,TRBV29-1,TRBD2,few,CSVELATLSVNNEQFF,TGCAGCGTGGAACTAGCGACCCTTTCCGTTAACAATGAGCAGTTCTTC
TRBJ2-6,TRBV4-1,.,.,CASSHSGANVLTF,TGCGCCAGCAGCCACTCTGGGGCCAACGTCCTGACTTTC
TRBJ2-7,TRBV7-9,TRBD1,.,CASSPGQAHYEQYF,TGTGCCAGCAGCCCCGGACAGGCCCACTACGAGCAGTACTTC
TRBJ2-7,TRBV4-3,.,.,CASSHSVTGETYEQYF,TGCGCCAGCAGCCATTCTGTCACGGGGGAAACCTACGAGCAGTACTTC
TRBJ2-1,TRBV12-3/TRBV12-4,TRBD2,few,CASSLYRGGQDNEQFF,TGTGCCAGCAGTTTATACCGCGGGGGTCAAGACAATGAGCAGTTCTTC
TRBJ1-1,TRBV4-1,.,few,CASSQRGTEAFF,TGCGCCAGCAGCCAAAGGGGGACTGAAGCTTTCTTT
TRBJ2-6,TRBV7-9,TRBD1,.,CASSPSGQSGSGANVLTF,TGTGCCAGCAGCCCCTCGGGACAGTCGGGCTCTGGGGCCAACGTCCTGACTTTC
TRBJ1-1,TRBV9,TRBD1,.,CASSDSLHRGNTEAFF,TGTGCCAGCAGCGACTCCCTTCACAGGGGGAACACTGAAGCTTTCTTT
TRBJ2-7,TRBV4-1,.,few,CASSQDQGYEQYF,TGCGCCAGCAGCCAAGATCAGGGCTACGAGCAGTACTTC
TRBJ1-2,TRBV29-1,TRBD1,.,CSVAGQGVRYGYTF,TGCAGCGTTGCGGGACAGGGGGTACGATATGGCTACACCTTC
TRBJ2-5,TRBV6-1,.,.,CASSEGPGGQLETQYF,TGTGCCAGCAGTGAGGGTCCCGGAGGGCAACTAGAGACCCAGTACTTC
TRBJ2-7,TRBV12-3/TRBV12-4,TRBD2,.,CASSQTSAGYEQYF,TGTGCCAGCAGCCAGACTAGCGCAGGCTACGAGCAGTACTTC